The 26 T cell receptor beta chains given below trace back to one sample, sequenced in a study of post-analysis software for immune sequencing data. Unique molecular identifiers had been added to the TCR beta cDNA libraries. A single record per CDR3 protein comes from TCRdb applying MiXCR to the PCR reads. Among around 770,000 distinct CDR3 sequences listed, roughly 50% were seen once. Study-level results: TRBV segments more frequent in patients than in controls numbered several and included TRBV5-6, TRBV5-1 and TRBV20-1.

The antigens for these receptors are not known. The sample consisted of blood. All receptors come from a girl aged 5-17 years with multiple sclerosis.

The chain links TRBV29-1 to TRBJ2-1, with TRBD2 matching 9 bases. Germline CDR1 is SQVTM and CDR2 is ANQGSEA. The CDR3 length is 14 residues. The junction had 10 bases not matched to a gene; V was cut back by 7 bases and J by 6 bases. The CDR3 here is CSAARGLARNEQFF. DNA of the CDR3: TGCAGCGCCGCCCGAGGACTAGCGCGCAATGAGCAGTTCTTC.

DNA for the CDR3: TGTGCCAGCAGCGTGGTCGACAGGCGCCCTAGCTCCTACAATGAGCAGTTCTTC. Its translation: CASSVVDRRPSSYNEQFF. The gene calls are TRBV7-2 and TRBJ2-1, with a weak D call TRBD1 (6 bases). This CDR3 is built from 18 residues. Germline lookup yields CDR1 SGHTA and CDR2 FQGNSA. V was shortened by 5 bases and J by 0 bases, with 20 bases between the two germline ends.

In this sample, this clonotype turned up a few times. The chain has TRBV12-3 or TRBV12-4 and TRBJ2-1, with D possibly being TRBD2 (5 bases). This CDR3 is built from 16 residues. V gave up 5 bases and J gave up 3 bases, with 17 bases separating them. The CDR3: CASSRRADSHYNEQFF. For the CDR3, the DNA is TGTGCCAGCAGTCGACGGGCGGACTCCCACTACAATGAGCAGTTCTTC.

This clonotype was observed a handful of times. This chain uses TRBV7-3 with TRBJ1-1; D uncertain. CDR1 and CDR2 from the germline V gene are SGHTA and FQGTGA. V lost 5 bases and J lost 0, with 13 bases in between. This CDR3 contains 15 residues. CDR3 loop: CASSPGRPLNTEAFF. The CDR3 DNA sequence: TGTGCCAGCAGCCCGGGTCGGCCCCTGAACACTGAAGCTTTCTTT.

Details on this clonotype: The germline gene is not matched at one end of the junction; a read error may be the cause. The chain has TRBV7-9 and TRBJ2-3; the D is unclear. CDR1 is SEHNR, CDR2 FQNEAQ, per germline (reference sequence). CDR3 length: 13 amino acids. CDR3: CVSREVTTDTQYF. The CDR3 DNA follows: TGTGTCAGCAGAGAAGTCACCACAGATACGCAGTATTTT.

This chain connects TRBV20-1 to TRBJ2-5, with 9 positions matching TRBD2. The CDR3 totals 12 residues. Trimming removed 7 bases from V and 7 bases from J; junction bases left unmatched: 7. From germline, CDR1 is DFQATT and CDR2 SNEGSKA (reference sequence). The CDR3 protein is CSGGRVRGTQYF. CDR3 DNA: TGCAGTGGCGGGAGGGTTAGAGGGACCCAGTACTTC.

V gene TRBV15 combines with J gene TRBJ1-2; weak D call: TRBD1 (6 bases). Germline V gene data show CDR1 as LNHNV and CDR2 as YYDKDF (reference sequence). The V and J ends lost 3 bases and 8 bases respectively, with 19 bases between them. This CDR3 has 15 amino acids. The CDR3 protein is CATSSNTGTYGGYTF. The CDR3 DNA is TGTGCCACCAGCAGTAACACAGGGACGTATGGGGGCTACACCTTC. The full variable domain, its missing parts supplied by reference TRBV15 and TRBJ1-2, is DAMVIQNPRYQVTQFGKPVTLSCSQTLNHNVMYWYQQKSSQAPKLLFHYYDKDFNNEADTPDNFQSRRPNTSFCFLDIRSPGLGDTAMYLCATSSNTGTYGGYTFGSGTRLTVV.

CDR3 region: CSASFTSSYEQYF. CDR3 in DNA: TGCAGTGCTAGTTTCACTAGCTCCTACGAGCAGTACTTC. The chain joins TRBV20-1 to TRBJ2-7; TRBD2 is a possible D gene (5 bases). The CDR3 sequence is 13 residues long. Trimming removed 3 bases at V and 0 bases at J, with 9 bases between. Looked up from germline, CDR1 is DFQATT and CDR2 is SNEGSKA (reference sequence).

The chain couples TRBV14 to TRBJ2-7; the match to TRBD1 covers 9 bases. The germline V gene encodes CDR1 SGHDN and CDR2 FVKESK. The length of the CDR3 is 14 residues. J lost 3 bases, V lost 1 base, and 1 base had no gene match. The CDR3 is CASSQVGQGYEQYF. The DNA of the CDR3 is TGTGCCAGCAGCCAAGTGGGACAGGGCTACGAGCAGTACTTC.

This clonotype was recorded many times. The V and J genes are TRBV7-3 and TRBJ2-7; perhaps TRBD1 as D (6 bases). Trimming removed 5 bases at V and 3 bases at J, with 11 bases between. The CDR3 spans 13 residues. CDR1 is SGHTA and CDR2 is FQGTGA in the germline V gene. DNA for the CDR3: TGTGCCAGCAGCCTTGACAGGAACTACGAGCAGTACTTC. Amino acid sequence: CASSLDRNYEQYF.

This clonotype occurred once. The chain has TRBV9 and TRBJ1-2; no clear D gene. Germline values: CDR1 SGDLS, CDR2 YYNGEE. Trimming cost V 2 bases and J 1 base, with 12 bases left between them. This CDR3 spans 15 amino acids. CDR3 residues: CASSVGPGRNYGYTF. As DNA, the CDR3 is TGTGCCAGCAGCGTTGGTCCAGGACGTAACTATGGCTACACCTTC. Looking up the rest from reference TRBV9 and TRBJ1-2 gives the full variable domain: DSGVTQTPKHLITATGQRVTLRCSPRSGDLSVYWYQQSLDQGLQFLIQYYNGEERAKGNILERFSAQQFPDLHSELNLSSLELGDSALYFCASSVGPGRNYGYTFGSGTRLTVV.

Remarks on this clonotype: The junction and the germline gene differ at one end; a read error may be behind it. The rearrangement links TRBV5-1 to TRBJ1-1; unclear D gene. This CDR3 spans 15 amino acids. Germline V gene sequence: CDR1 SGHRS, CDR2 YFSETQ. The CDR3 loop is CASSLEGWENTETFF. CDR3 in DNA: TGCGCCAGCAGCTTGGAGGGATGGGAGAACACTGAAACTTTCTTT. Full variable domain (rest looked up from reference TRBV5-1 and TRBJ1-1): KAGVTQTPRYLIKTRGQQVTLSCSPISGHRSVSWYQQTPGQGLQFLFEYFSETQRNKGNFPGRFSGRQFSNSRSEMNVSTLELGDSALYLCASSLEGWENTETFFGQGTRLTVV.

This clonotype turned up a few times. The J gene is TRBJ2-7, the V gene TRBV12-3 or TRBV12-4; 12 bases agree with TRBD2. The CDR3 runs to 18 residues. The junction had 19 bases not matched to a gene; V was cut back by 6 bases and J by 7 bases. The CDR3: CASSPTSGRTDSLNEQYF. The DNA of the CDR3 is TGTGCCAGCAGCCCTACTAGCGGGAGGACCGACTCCCTCAATGAGCAGTACTTC.

This clonotype was counted only a few times. V usage is TRBV20-1 and J usage is TRBJ2-7; perhaps TRBD1 as D (5 bases). CDR1 is DFQATT, CDR2 SNEGSKA, per germline (reference sequence). V was clipped by 4 bases and J by 9 bases, with 7 bases between them. The CDR3 contains 9 residues. The CDR3, as DNA: TGCAGTGCTAACAGGCCGCAGTACTTC. Translating it yields CSANRPQYF.

Only one count was recorded for this clonotype. The chain recombines TRBV28 with TRBJ1-1, with D unclear. CDR1 and CDR2 (germline): MDHEN, SYDVKM. The CDR3 runs 13 residues. V dropped 7 bases and J dropped 4 bases, with 13 bases sitting between them. The CDR3 loop is CASTRSWGTEAFF. CDR3 in DNA: TGTGCCAGCACCCGGAGTTGGGGCACTGAAGCTTTCTTT.

This rearrangement joins TRBV7-9 to TRBJ1-1; perhaps TRBD1 as D (5 bases). This CDR3 contains 16 residues. The V and J ends lost 1 base and 1 base respectively, with 13 bases between them. Looked up from germline, CDR1 is SEHNR and CDR2 is FQNEAQ (reference sequence). CDR3 coding DNA: TGTGCCAGCAGCTTAGGGACGGGGGAACGGAACACTGAAGCTTTCTTT. This codes for CASSLGTGERNTEAFF. Together with reference TRBV7-9 and TRBJ1-1, the CDR3 gives the full variable domain: DTGVSQNPRHKITKRGQNVTFRCDPISEHNRLYWYRQTLGQGPEFLTYFQNEAQLEKSRLLSDRFSAERPKGSFSTLEIQRTEQGDSAMYLCASSLGTGERNTEAFFGQGTRLTVV.

The chain recombines TRBV12-3 or TRBV12-4 with TRBJ2-1; D unresolved. CDR3 length equals 14 residues. V was trimmed by 7 bases and J by 0 bases, leaving 10 bases between them. The CDR3 DNA sequence: TGTGCCAGCAACGACGGTGCCTCCTACAATGAGCAGTTCTTC. Protein product: CASNDGASYNEQFF.

The chain combines TRBV24-1 with TRBJ1-2; a possible D gene is TRBD1 (5 bases). Trimming cost V 7 bases and J 6 bases, with 8 bases left between them. Germline values: CDR1 KGHDR, CDR2 SFDVKD. There are 11 residues in the CDR3. The CDR3 region is CATSSGDGYTF. CDR3 nucleotides: TGTGCCACCAGCTCGGGGGATGGCTACACCTTC.

This clonotype was counted only a few times. The chain has TRBV20-1 and TRBJ1-5, with 10 bases fitting TRBD1. Trimming removed 7 bases from V and 4 bases from J; junction bases left unmatched: 4. Germline CDR1 and CDR2: DFQATT and SNEGSKA (reference sequence). The CDR3 loop spans 13 amino acids. The CDR3 bases are TGCAGTGTTGGGACAGGGGCGAATCAGCCCCAGCATTTT. Translating it yields CSVGTGANQPQHF.

The chain recombines TRBV2 with TRBJ2-3; D is unclear. The CDR3 loop spans 15 amino acids. Germline V gene lookup returns CDR1 SNHLY and CDR2 FYNNEI. V was shortened by 7 bases and J by 6 bases, with 20 bases between the two germline ends. Here the CDR3 reads CASIPSWGGFDTQYF. CDR3 DNA: TGTGCCAGCATTCCTTCTTGGGGTGGATTTGATACGCAGTATTTT. The variable domain in full, completed from reference TRBV2 and TRBJ2-3, reads EPEVTQTPSHQVTQMGQEVILRCVPISNHLYFYWYRQILGQKVEFLVSFYNNEISEKSEIFDDQFSVERPDGSNFTLKIRSTKLEDSAMYFCASIPSWGGFDTQYFGPGTRLTVL.

On this clonotype: A clone one base away is much larger, so this may be a read error. The chain joins TRBV20-1 to TRBJ2-7, with TRBD2 matching 7 bases. The CDR3 totals 11 residues. Germline V gene lookup returns CDR1 DFQATT and CDR2 SNEGSKA (reference sequence). The J segment lost 6 bases and the V segment lost 3 bases, leaving 2 bases of the junction unmatched. This chain's CDR3 is CSARSGAEQYF. The CDR3, as DNA: TGCAGTGCTAGGAGCGGGGCCGAGCAGTACTTC.

V gene TRBV24-1 combines with J gene TRBJ2-1, with D perhaps TRBD1 (5 bases). Trimming stripped 6 bases from V and 8 bases from J, with 16 bases between. This CDR3 has 14 amino acids. The V gene's germline CDR1 is KGHDR and CDR2 SFDVKD. CDR3: CATSPAQGKDEQFF. The CDR3 DNA follows: TGTGCCACCAGTCCAGCCCAGGGCAAGGATGAGCAGTTCTTC.

This chain links TRBV6-5 with TRBJ2-3; TRBD2 matches at 9 bases. The CDR3 is made up of 18 amino acids. V dropped 4 bases and J dropped 6; count of bases not matched to a gene: 17. CDR1 MNHEY and CDR2 SVGAGI come from the germline V gene. CDR3 DNA: TGTGCCAGCAGTTCCATCAGGGGCGGGAGGGCCCCTTGGGATACGCAGTATTTT. The encoded protein is CASSSIRGGRAPWDTQYF.

The chain is built from TRBV20-1 and TRBJ2-5; D remains ambiguous. CDR3 length equals 14 residues. Germline-derived CDR1 and CDR2 are DFQATT and SNEGSKA (reference sequence). Deletions cut 3 bases from V and 3 bases from J, with 14 bases between. CDR3 region: CSASPPLGKETQYF. The DNA for the CDR3 is TGCAGTGCTAGCCCCCCCCTAGGGAAAGAGACCCAGTACTTC.

This clonotype was seen a few times. The chain joins TRBV11-3 to TRBJ2-1; 12 bases line up with TRBD2. The J segment lost 0 bases and the V segment lost 5 bases, leaving 8 bases of the junction unmatched. Germline values: CDR1 SGHNT, CDR2 YENEEA. The CDR3 contains 18 residues. The CDR3 protein is CASSTGLAGLGSYNEQFF. DNA for the CDR3: TGTGCCAGCAGCACCGGACTAGCGGGATTGGGCTCCTACAATGAGCAGTTCTTC. The full variable domain, in which reference TRBV11-3 and TRBJ2-1 provide the parts outside the CDR3, is EAGVVQSPRYKIIEKKQPVAFWCNPISGHNTLYWYLQNLGQGPELLIRYENEEAVDDSQLPKDRFSAERLKGVDSTLKIQPAELGDSAVYLCASSTGLAGLGSYNEQFFGPGTRLTVL.

The V gene is TRBV29-1, the J gene TRBJ2-5; D may be TRBD2 (6 bases). Germline V gene lookup returns CDR1 SQVTM and CDR2 ANQGSEA. The CDR3 runs 12 residues. The V end lost 7 bases, the J end lost 5 bases, and 14 bases lay between the germline ends. The CDR3 DNA reads as TGCAGCGCCCGACTAGTTCGGGAGACCCAGTACTTC. This codes for CSARLVRETQYF.